Each of the 29 T cell receptor beta chains below was sequenced from the same sample in a study of control samples from healthy donors and cancer patients. Generated by immunoSEQ multiplex PCR, the TCRdb table keeps only in-frame clones and is missing some. The sample yields tens of thousands of clones, 86% seen once. The sequenced sample consisted of blood. The receptors were sampled from a woman aged 45-65 years in good health.

V usage is TRBV27 and J usage is TRBJ1-6; D uncertain. Germline CDR1 is MNHEY and CDR2 is SMNVEV (reference sequence). Between the trimmed V and J ends, which lost 3 bases and 4 bases, there was a span of 7 bases. The CDR3 covers 14 residues. The CDR3 spells CASSFGRYNSPLHF. Here the CDR3 DNA reads TGTGCCAGCAGTTTTGGACGGTATAATTCACCCCTCCACTTT.

In this sample, this clone turned up once. The chain has TRBV5-1 and TRBJ1-6; D gene ambiguous. The germline V gene has CDR1 SGHRS and CDR2 YFSETQ. Deletions cut 6 bases from V and 0 bases from J, with 10 bases between. CDR3 length: 15 amino acids. CDR3 bases: TGCGCCAGCAAATCAGAAAGCTCCTATAATTCACCCCTCCACTTT. Amino acid sequence: CASKSESSYNSPLHF.

The V and J genes are TRBV19 and TRBJ2-1; 8 bases are a match to TRBD2. The CDR3 is 14 residues long. J was trimmed by 9 bases and V by 5 bases; bases with no gene match: 9. Germline V gene lookup returns CDR1 LNHDA and CDR2 SQIVND (reference sequence). The CDR3 nucleotides are TGTGCCAGTAGTCGTAATCGGGAGGGGAGTGAGCAGTTCTTC. Amino acid sequence: CASSRNREGSEQFF.

CDR3 coding DNA: TGTGCCAGCAGCGCCGACAGGGGATCCGATGAGCAGTTCTTC. Protein product: CASSADRGSDEQFF. The chain couples TRBV7-3 to TRBJ2-1; TRBD1 aligns across 8 bases. V dropped 5 bases and J dropped 8; count of bases not matched to a gene: 8. Per germline, CDR1 SGHTA and CDR2 FQGTGA. The CDR3 is 14 residues long. Filled out from reference TRBV7-3 and TRBJ2-1, the complete variable domain reads GAGVSQTPSNKVTEKGKYVELRCDPISGHTALYWYRQSLGQGPEFLIYFQGTGAADDSGLPNDRFFAVRPEGSVSTLKIQRTERGDSAVYLCASSADRGSDEQFFGPGTRLTVL.

The chain has TRBV6-2 or TRBV6-3 and TRBJ1-5; D remains unclear. Germline assignment: CDR1 MNHEY and CDR2 SVGEGT. The CDR3 consists of 14 residues. Trimming pared 6 bases from V and 1 base from J, leaving 10 bases between. The CDR3 reads CASSLGWSNQPQHF. The CDR3, as DNA: TGTGCCAGCAGCCTGGGTTGGAGCAATCAGCCCCAGCATTTT.

This chain connects TRBV6-5 to TRBJ1-1; D gene unclear. The V and J ends lost 6 bases and 0 bases respectively, with 5 bases between them. The CDR3 has 12 amino acids. CDR1 and CDR2 from the germline V gene are MNHEY and SVGAGI. DNA of the CDR3: TGTGCCAGCAGGGGCTTGAACACTGAAGCTTTCTTT. Translating it yields CASRGLNTEAFF.

The chain is built from TRBV5-1 and TRBJ2-3; 10 bases align to TRBD2. The CDR3 is made up of 16 amino acids. The ends lost 1 base at V and 3 bases at J; junction bases unmatched: 5. Per germline, CDR1 SGHRS and CDR2 YFSETQ. The CDR3 spells CASSLPGLAKTDTQYF. In DNA form, the CDR3 reads TGCGCCAGCAGCTTGCCGGGACTAGCGAAGACAGATACGCAGTATTTT. Looking up the rest from reference TRBV5-1 and TRBJ2-3 gives the full variable domain: KAGVTQTPRYLIKTRGQQVTLSCSPISGHRSVSWYQQTPGQGLQFLFEYFSETQRNKGNFPGRFSGRQFSNSRSEMNVSTLELGDSALYLCASSLPGLAKTDTQYFGPGTRLTVL.

The chain employs TRBV7-2 and TRBJ2-1; 10 bases align to TRBD2. This CDR3 has 16 amino acids. Germline values: CDR1 SGHTA, CDR2 FQGNSA. The J segment lost 7 bases and the V segment lost 3 bases, leaving 9 bases of the junction unmatched. CDR3 amino acids: CASSFFGASGGNEQFF. In nucleotides, the CDR3 is TGTGCCAGCAGCTTTTTTGGGGCTAGCGGGGGTAATGAGCAGTTCTTC. Complete variable domain (other parts from reference TRBV7-2 and TRBJ2-1): GAGVSQSPSNKVTEKGKDVELRCDPISGHTALYWYRQSLGQGLEFLIYFQGNSAPDKSGLPSDRFSAERTGGSVSTLTIQRTQQEDSAVYLCASSFFGASGGNEQFFGPGTRLTVL.

The chain uses TRBV6-5 and TRBJ2-3; 14 bases align to TRBD2. CDR3 length: 16 residues. The germline gives CDR1 MNHEY, CDR2 SVGAGI. Losses at the gene ends were 2 bases for V and 9 bases for J; bases not matched to a gene: 7. CDR3 bases: TGTGCCAGCAGTTACACGACTAGCGGGGGGGCCCGCACGCAGTATTTT. This sequence encodes CASSYTTSGGARTQYF.

The chain carries TRBV18 and TRBJ2-1, with no clear D. CDR1 and CDR2 from the germline V gene are KGHSH and LQKENI. CDR3 size: 15 residues. Trimming removed 2 bases at V and 0 bases at J, with 8 bases between. This CDR3 reads CASSPEPSSYNEQFF. The CDR3 DNA sequence: TGTGCCAGCTCACCAGAACCGAGCTCCTACAATGAGCAGTTCTTC. The variable domain in full, with the rest retrieved from reference TRBV18 and TRBJ2-1, is NAGVMQNPRHLVRRRGQEARLRCSPMKGHSHVYWYRQLPEEGLKFMVYLQKENIIDESGMPKERFSAEFPKEGPSILRIQQVVRGDSAAYFCASSPEPSSYNEQFFGPGTRLTVL.

The chain employs TRBV12-5 and TRBJ2-1; 9 bases align to TRBD1. CDR3 length equals 14 residues. Losses at the gene ends were 5 bases for V and 7 bases for J; bases not matched to a gene: 6. CDR1 LGHNT and CDR2 FRNRAP come from the germline V gene. The CDR3 nucleotides read TGTGCTAGTGGTCGGACAGGGGAGATTAATGAGCAGTTCTTC. Its protein product is CASGRTGEINEQFF.

The chain has TRBV7-8 and TRBJ1-4, with 7 positions matching TRBD1. Germline CDR1 SGHVS, CDR2 FQNEAQ. This CDR3 has 15 residues. The V segment lost 5 bases and the J segment 4 bases; nucleotides outside the gene matches: 7. For the CDR3, the DNA is TGTGCCAGCAGCACCAGACAGGGTTATAATGAAAAACTGTTTTTT. This codes for CASSTRQGYNEKLFF.

The genes are TRBV15 and TRBJ2-3, with D possibly called TRBD1 or TRBD2 (6 bases each). The CDR3 spans 15 residues. The germline V and J ends were trimmed by 8 bases and 4 bases, with 19 bases remaining between them. Germline V gene sequence: CDR1 LNHNV, CDR2 YYDKDF (reference sequence). Here the CDR3 reads CATSLGRRGADTQYF. CDR3 DNA: TGTGCCACCTCCCTTGGGAGGAGGGGGGCAGATACGCAGTATTTT.

The chain uses TRBV15 and TRBJ1-2; weak D call: TRBD1 (6 bases). Germline CDR1 is LNHNV and CDR2 is YYDKDF (reference sequence). Trimming removed 0 bases from V and 4 bases from J, with 9 bases in between. This CDR3 comprises 14 residues. CDR3 in DNA: TGTGCCACCAGCAGAGACAGGGGATCCTATGGCTACACCTTC. Amino acid sequence: CATSRDRGSYGYTF.

This chain connects TRBV9 to TRBJ2-2; a weak D match, TRBD1 (5 bases). The CDR3 has 16 residues. Germline V gives CDR1 SGDLS, CDR2 YYNGEE. V was pared by 1 base and J by 3 bases, with 13 bases between. CDR3 bases: TGTGCCAGCAGCGTACAGGGCAGTGGGTACACCGGGGAGCTGTTTTTT. This codes for CASSVQGSGYTGELFF.

V usage is TRBV28 and J usage is TRBJ2-2; 9 bases agree with TRBD2. The junction had 15 bases not matched to a gene; V was cut back by 6 bases and J by 1 base. In germline, CDR1 is MDHEN, CDR2 SYDVKM. The CDR3 extends over 19 amino acids. CDR3 loop: CASSNLGGLARQNTGELFF. The DNA of the CDR3 is TGTGCCAGCAGCAACCTGGGAGGACTAGCGCGGCAGAACACCGGGGAGCTGTTTTTT.

The chain combines TRBV28 with TRBJ2-7; D is ambiguous. Per germline, CDR1 MDHEN and CDR2 SYDVKM. CDR3 size: 11 residues. Trimming removed 7 bases at V and 7 bases at J, with 11 bases between. In DNA form, the CDR3 reads TGTGCCAGCAAGTCTCGGGTGGAGCAGTACTTC. Protein product: CASKSRVEQYF.

This clone was counted a single time. This chain uses TRBV7-9 with TRBJ2-7; the match to TRBD2 covers 9 bases. Per the germline V gene, CDR1 is SEHNR and CDR2 is FQNEAQ (reference sequence). CDR3 size: 14 residues. Trimming cost V 5 bases and J 5 bases; bases outside gene matches: 7. CDR3 region: CASSPGLAGHEQYF. The CDR3 nucleotides read TGTGCCAGCAGCCCCGGGCTAGCGGGACACGAGCAGTACTTC.

V is TRBV4-1 and J is TRBJ1-2; 9 bases align to TRBD1. Trimming took 3 bases from V and 7 from J; bases not matched to a gene: 6. Germline V lookup: CDR1 MGHRA, CDR2 YSYEKL. The CDR3 loop spans 14 amino acids. CDR3 coding DNA: TGCGCCAGCAGCCACTATGACAGGGGGGTTGGCTACACCTTC. This codes for CASSHYDRGVGYTF.

The chain combines TRBV6-1 with TRBJ1-4; unclear D gene. The CDR3 consists of 15 residues. Trimming shortened V by 0 bases and J by 5 bases, and 10 bases separated the two germline ends. The germline gives CDR1 MNHNS, CDR2 SASEGT. The CDR3 DNA is TGTGCCAGCAGTGAAGCGTTGTCCCAAAATGAAAAACTGTTTTTT. Its protein is CASSEALSQNEKLFF.

The J gene is TRBJ1-2, the V gene TRBV15; 8 bases fit TRBD1. The germline CDR1 and CDR2 sequences are LNHNV and YYDKDF (reference sequence). This CDR3 spans 16 amino acids. V was pared by 1 base and J by 2 bases, with 6 bases of the junction left unmatched. This CDR3 is CATSRGVTGGNYGYTF. The CDR3 DNA reads TGTGCCACCAGCAGAGGGGTAACAGGGGGAAACTATGGCTACACCTTC.

The genes are TRBV11-3 and TRBJ2-7, with D unresolved. Germline CDR1 reads SGHNT; CDR2 reads YENEEA. The CDR3 covers 13 residues. V was pared by 2 bases and J by 3 bases, with 8 bases between. The CDR3 here is CASSLRPDYEQYF. In nucleotides, the CDR3 is TGTGCCAGCAGCTTAAGGCCAGACTACGAGCAGTACTTC.

The CDR3 loop reads CASSLGTSGMLLLSLRETQYF. The CDR3 DNA is TGTGCCAGTAGTCTGGGGACTAGCGGGATGCTCCTTTTGTCCTTGCGGGAGACCCAGTACTTC. This sequence joins TRBV19 and TRBJ2-5; the match to TRBD2 covers 13 bases. The CDR3 has 21 amino acids. V trimming: 5 bases; J trimming: 5 bases; junction bases outside the gene matches: 23. Per germline, CDR1 LNHDA and CDR2 SQIVND (reference sequence). Full variable domain (rest looked up from reference TRBV19 and TRBJ2-5): DGGITQSPKYLFRKEGQNVTLSCEQNLNHDAMYWYRQDPGQGLRLIYYSQIVNDFQKGDIAEGYSVSREKKESFPLTVTSAQKNPTAFYLCASSLGTSGMLLLSLRETQYFGPGTRLLVL.

The rearrangement joins TRBV28 to TRBJ2-1; 13 bases agree with TRBD2. The J segment lost 6 bases and the V segment lost 6 bases, leaving 5 bases of the junction unmatched. Germline CDR1 and CDR2: MDHEN and SYDVKM. The CDR3 covers 15 residues. CDR3 in DNA: TGTGCCAGCAGATCAGGACTAGCGGGAGCCAATGAGCAGTTCTTC. Protein sequence: CASRSGLAGANEQFF. Full variable domain (missing parts from reference TRBV28 and TRBJ2-1): DVKVTQSSRYLVKRTGEKVFLECVQDMDHENMFWYRQDPGLGLRLIYFSYDVKMKEKGDIPEGYSVSREKKERFSLILESASTNQTSMYLCASRSGLAGANEQFFGPGTRLTVL.

This clone has only a few counts. The chain is built from TRBV28 and TRBJ2-7, with D perhaps being TRBD1 or TRBD2 (5 bases each). The CDR3 covers 15 residues. The V end was cut by 6 bases, the J end by 2 bases, with 17 bases between. Looked up from germline, CDR1 is MDHEN and CDR2 is SYDVKM. The CDR3 DNA follows: TGTGCCAGCAGCCTGGGGTGGGGACCTACCTACGAGCAGTACTTC. It codes for CASSLGWGPTYEQYF.

The chain combines TRBV7-2 with TRBJ1-1; D possibly corresponds to TRBD1 (6 bases). CDR1 SGHTA and CDR2 FQGNSA come from the germline V gene. The CDR3 runs 14 residues. Trimming left V 4 bases short and J 0 bases short, with 9 bases between. CDR3 nucleotide sequence: TGTGCCAGCAGCTCGGACAGCCTGAACACTGAAGCTTTCTTT. It encodes CASSSDSLNTEAFF.

V is TRBV28 and J is TRBJ1-1; D is undetermined. Trimming cost V 3 bases and J 4 bases, with 12 bases left between them. Germline CDR1 is MDHEN and CDR2 is SYDVKM. CDR3 length equals 14 residues. This CDR3 reads CASSLRWVATEAFF. In DNA, the CDR3 is TGTGCCAGCAGTTTGAGGTGGGTCGCCACTGAAGCTTTCTTT. Combining the CDR3 with reference TRBV28 and TRBJ1-1 gives the whole variable domain DVKVTQSSRYLVKRTGEKVFLECVQDMDHENMFWYRQDPGLGLRLIYFSYDVKMKEKGDIPEGYSVSREKKERFSLILESASTNQTSMYLCASSLRWVATEAFFGQGTRLTVV.

The rearrangement links TRBV7-2 to TRBJ1-5; TRBD1 agrees at 9 bases. The CDR3 extends over 14 amino acids. The V and J ends lost 4 bases and 9 bases, in that order; junction bases with no gene match: 7. CDR1 and CDR2 from the germline V gene are SGHTA and FQGNSA. For the CDR3, the DNA is TGTGCCAGCAGCTCGGGACAGGGCTATTGGCCCCAGCATTTT. Amino acid sequence: CASSSGQGYWPQHF.

This chain links TRBV28 with TRBJ1-2, with 8 bases fitting TRBD1. V dropped 5 bases and J dropped 7; count of bases not matched to a gene: 9. The CDR3 is 14 amino acids. Germline V gene sequence: CDR1 MDHEN, CDR2 SYDVKM. The DNA of the CDR3 is TGTGCCAGCAGTCCCGTGGACAGGGAGGTTGGCTACACCTTC. Translated: CASSPVDREVGYTF.